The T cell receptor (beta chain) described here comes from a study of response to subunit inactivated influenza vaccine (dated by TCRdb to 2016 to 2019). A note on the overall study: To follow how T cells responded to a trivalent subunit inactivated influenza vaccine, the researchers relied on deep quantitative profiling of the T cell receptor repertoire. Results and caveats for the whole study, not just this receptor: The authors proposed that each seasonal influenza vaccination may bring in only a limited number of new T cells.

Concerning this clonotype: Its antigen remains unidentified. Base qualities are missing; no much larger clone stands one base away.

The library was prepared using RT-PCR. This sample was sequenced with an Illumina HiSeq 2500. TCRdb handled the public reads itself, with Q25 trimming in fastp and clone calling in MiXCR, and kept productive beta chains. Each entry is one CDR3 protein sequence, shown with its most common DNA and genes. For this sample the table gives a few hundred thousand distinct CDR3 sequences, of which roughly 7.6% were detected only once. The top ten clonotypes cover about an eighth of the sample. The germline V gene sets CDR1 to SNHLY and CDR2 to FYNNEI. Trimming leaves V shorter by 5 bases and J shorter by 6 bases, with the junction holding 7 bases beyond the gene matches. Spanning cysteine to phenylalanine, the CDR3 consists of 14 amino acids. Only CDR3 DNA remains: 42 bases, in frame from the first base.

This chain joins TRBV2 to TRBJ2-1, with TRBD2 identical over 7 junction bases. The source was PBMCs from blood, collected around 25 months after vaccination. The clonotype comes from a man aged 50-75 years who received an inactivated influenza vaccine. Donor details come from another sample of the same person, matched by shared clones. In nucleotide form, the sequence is TGTGCCAGCAGTAGTCTAGCGGCGAGCAATGAGCAGTTCTTC. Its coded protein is CASSSLAASNEQFF.